This record concerns one TCR beta chain sequence. The length of the CDR3 is 16 residues. Germline V lookup: CDR1 LGHDT, CDR2 YNNKEL (reference sequence). Trimming cost V 1 base and J 6 bases, with 17 bases left between them. The data were obtained in a study of blood T cell repertoires in COVID-19. Looking at the study overall: COVID-19 samples, acute and convalescent, were from the United States, Italy and Spain. PBMCs, B-cell-depleted T cells, or T cells provided the cDNA or gDNA that made up the material.

In the study's own analysis: Reference gene primer amplification in the assay estimated nucleated cell counts. Sequencing used immunoSEQ multiplex PCR; TCRdb keeps in-frame clones, though not all of them. That table furnishes V, J and clone size, whereas the DNA furnished D and trimming. The data contain over 100,000 clones, around 89% of them singletons. The chain recombines TRBV3-1 (or the pseudogene TRBV3-2) with TRBJ2-3; the D gene is possibly TRBD2 (5 bases). Sequencing was performed on peripheral blood. The receptor was isolated from a human donor with acute or convalescent COVID-19. The donor label of this sample is uncertain. CDR3 sequence (DNA): TGTGCCAGCAGCCAAGTATCCAGGACTGTTACCGATACGCAGTATTTT. Translation: CASSQVSRTVTDTQYF.